These 27 T cell receptor beta chains were all obtained from the same sample, sequenced in a study of blood T cell repertoires in COVID-19. Here immunoSEQ multiplex PCR was the method, and the copy in TCRdb shows in-frame clones only, minus some. The top ten clones hold about 3.5% of a sample with about 190,000 clones, roughly 83% of them seen once. Sequenced material: PBMCs or T cells enriched from blood (not recorded which). All receptors come from a woman in her twenties or thirties who had recovered from COVID-19.

The V and J genes are TRBV2 and TRBJ2-6, with D possibly matching TRBD1 (6 bases). V shed 4 bases and J shed 2 bases, with 9 bases lying between them. Germline CDR1 reads SNHLY; CDR2 reads FYNNEI. This CDR3 comprises 15 residues. The CDR3 region has the DNA TGTGCCAGCAGTGGGGGGCAGGCTGGGGCCAACGTCCTGACTTTC. Translation gives CASSGGQAGANVLTF.

The chain links TRBV28 to TRBJ1-5; 7 bases are shared with TRBD1. V shed 6 bases and J 1 base; nucleotides not matched to a gene: 12. The germline V gene has CDR1 MDHEN and CDR2 SYDVKM. The CDR3 totals 17 residues. The CDR3 region is CASSSGNRGLSNQPQHF. CDR3 DNA: TGTGCCAGCAGCTCCGGAAACAGGGGCTTGAGCAATCAGCCCCAGCATTTT.

The chain carries TRBV18 and TRBJ2-7, with TRBD1 matching 11 bases. The CDR3 totals 15 residues. The V gene's germline CDR1 is KGHSH and CDR2 LQKENI. After removal of 3 bases from V and 7 bases from J, the junction contained 8 bases not matched to a gene. The DNA for the CDR3 is TGTGCCAGCTCACCTCCCGGGACAGGGGGTACGGAGCAGTACTTC. The encoded protein is CASSPPGTGGTEQYF.

The chain joins TRBV4-1 to TRBJ1-4, with TRBD1 as a possible D gene (6 bases). With 1 base removed from V and 5 bases from J, the gap between germline ends came to 17 bases. CDR3 length equals 17 residues. Germline values: CDR1 MGHRA, CDR2 YSYEKL. The DNA for the CDR3 is TGCGCCAGCAGCCAAGGGATCGACAGGATCGGAAATGAAAAACTGTTTTTT. Encoded protein: CASSQGIDRIGNEKLFF.

The gene calls are TRBV11-2 and TRBJ2-5, with D possibly matching TRBD1 (6 bases). Trimming took off 0 bases at V and 5 bases at J, with 13 bases between the two ends. Germline V gene lookup returns CDR1 SGHAT and CDR2 FQNNGV. This CDR3 is 15 amino acids long. CDR3 nucleotides: TGTGCCAGCAGCTTAGATCCAGGGCAGGGGGAGACCCAGTACTTC. As protein: CASSLDPGQGETQYF.

This chain uses TRBV7-9 with TRBJ1-1; the D gene is possibly TRBD1 (5 bases). There are 12 residues in the CDR3. Trimming removed 2 bases at V and 6 bases at J, with 7 bases between. Germline CDR1 SEHNR, CDR2 FQNEAQ (reference sequence). The CDR3 coding sequence is TGTGCCAGCAGCTTAACAGGAGCTGAAGCTTTCTTT. Translating it yields CASSLTGAEAFF.

The chain combines TRBV11-1 with TRBJ2-7, with TRBD1 matching over 10 bases. From germline, CDR1 is SGHAT and CDR2 FQDESV (reference sequence). This CDR3 has 14 residues. After removal of 5 bases from V and 4 bases from J, the junction contained 5 bases not matched to a gene. Here the CDR3 DNA reads TGTGCCAGCAGCCCGGGACAGGGGTTGTACGAGCAGTACTTC. Translating gives CASSPGQGLYEQYF.

The chain combines TRBV7-9 with TRBJ1-1; maybe TRBD1 (6 bases). V was cut by 5 bases and J by 1 base, with 11 bases left in between. The CDR3 is 14 amino acids. In germline, CDR1 is SEHNR, CDR2 FQNEAQ (reference sequence). CDR3 DNA: TGTGCCAGCAGCATATTGGGACAGAACACTGAAGCTTTCTTT. It encodes CASSILGQNTEAFF.

The CDR3 DNA is TGTGCCAGCACTGGACAAACGAATTCACCCCTCCACTTT. The encoded protein is CASTGQTNSPLHF. The chain uses TRBV2 and TRBJ1-6, with D possibly matching TRBD1 (5 bases). The CDR3 is 13 amino acids. Germline V gene lookup returns CDR1 SNHLY and CDR2 FYNNEI. V lost 7 bases to trimming and J lost 7 bases, with 11 bases between them.

In its sample, this clone was seen a few times. V and J are TRBV7-9 and TRBJ1-6; D uncertain. The germline V gene encodes CDR1 SEHNR and CDR2 FQNEAQ (reference sequence). Trimming stripped 1 base from V and 10 bases from J, with 11 bases between. The CDR3 sequence is 14 residues long. The CDR3 reads CASSLDPPGSPLHF. The CDR3 DNA is TGTGCCAGCAGCTTAGACCCTCCGGGGTCACCCCTCCACTTT.

The chain is built from TRBV6-1 and TRBJ1-2, with D perhaps matching TRBD1 (5 bases). V lost 0 bases to trimming and J lost 2 bases, with 13 bases between them. The CDR3 sequence is 16 residues long. The germline V gene has CDR1 MNHNS and CDR2 SASEGT. This CDR3 is CASSEARQIKNYGYTF. CDR3 sequence (DNA): TGTGCCAGCAGTGAAGCAAGACAGATAAAGAACTATGGCTACACCTTC.

V and J are TRBV11-2 and TRBJ2-2; 10 nucleotides agree with TRBD2. V lost 4 bases to trimming and J lost 7 bases; unmatched junction nucleotides: 3. Germline V lookup: CDR1 SGHAT, CDR2 FQNNGV. This CDR3 spans 14 amino acids. The CDR3 coding sequence is TGTGCCAGCAGCTCGGGACTAGCGTTCGGGGAGCTGTTTTTT. Protein sequence: CASSSGLAFGELFF.

The CDR3, as DNA: TGTGCCAGCAGCAAGGGACAGGGTTCCGAGCAGTACGTC. Its protein is CASSKGQGSEQYV. The genes are TRBV7-8 and TRBJ2-7, with 9 nucleotides matching TRBD1. This CDR3 is built from 13 residues. Germline CDR1 is SGHVS and CDR2 is FQNEAQ. V was pared by 5 bases and J by 6 bases, with 5 bases of the junction left unmatched.

The chain carries TRBV3-1 (or the pseudogene TRBV3-2) and TRBJ2-7; 8 nucleotides match TRBD1. Looked up from germline, CDR1 is LGHDT and CDR2 is YNNKEL (reference sequence). The CDR3 runs to 17 residues. The junction had 12 bases not matched to a gene; V was cut back by 3 bases and J by 2 bases. CDR3 bases: TGTGCCAGCAGCCACCTATCGAGGACAGGGTTTACCTACGAGCAGTACTTC. Protein product: CASSHLSRTGFTYEQYF.

This clone showed up just a few times. The V call is TRBV2, the J call TRBJ2-7, with D maybe TRBD1 (6 bases). The CDR3 totals 13 residues. Trimming took 9 bases from V and 3 from J, leaving 15 bases between them. The germline V gene has CDR1 SNHLY and CDR2 FYNNEI. The CDR3 DNA follows: TGTGCCAGAGGCAGGCTAGGGGGCTACGAGCAGTACTTC. Translating gives CARGRLGGYEQYF.

The table lists this clone with a count of one. The V and J genes are TRBV7-2 and TRBJ2-1; 13 bases fit TRBD2. Germline trimming cut 5 bases from V and 9 bases from J; bases unmatched to any gene: 7. The V gene's germline CDR1 is SGHTA and CDR2 FQGNSA. The CDR3 is 15 amino acids. The CDR3 loop reads CASSLRTSGGAEQFF. The CDR3 DNA reads as TGTGCCAGCAGCCTCCGGACTAGCGGGGGCGCTGAGCAGTTCTTC.

This chain uses TRBV19 with TRBJ1-3, with TRBD1 matching 9 bases. J lost 2 bases, V lost 6 bases, and 2 bases had no gene match. The CDR3 consists of 14 residues. Germline CDR1 reads LNHDA; CDR2 reads SQIVND (reference sequence). The CDR3 reads CASRYRGPGNTIYF. In DNA, the CDR3 is TGTGCCAGTAGGTACAGGGGGCCTGGAAACACCATATATTTT.

The rearrangement joins TRBV7-3 to TRBJ2-1; 9 nucleotides match TRBD1. J lost 6 bases, V lost 3 bases, and 12 bases had no gene match. This CDR3 has 17 amino acids. Looked up from germline, CDR1 is SGHTA and CDR2 is FQGTGA. The CDR3 DNA is TGTGCCAGCAGCTTCGCTCCCTGGCCGGGACAGGGCAATGAGCAGTTCTTC. It encodes CASSFAPWPGQGNEQFF.

V is TRBV5-1 and J is TRBJ2-5; 10 positions agree with TRBD2. There are 14 residues in the CDR3. J gave up 3 bases and V 5 bases, and 4 bases lay outside the gene matches. CDR1 and CDR2 (germline): SGHRS, YFSETQ. CDR3 in amino acids: CASSPGLAEETQYF. The DNA of the CDR3 is TGCGCCAGCAGTCCTGGACTAGCGGAAGAGACCCAGTACTTC. Combining the CDR3 with reference TRBV5-1 and TRBJ2-5 gives the whole variable domain KAGVTQTPRYLIKTRGQQVTLSCSPISGHRSVSWYQQTPGQGLQFLFEYFSETQRNKGNFPGRFSGRQFSNSRSEMNVSTLELGDSALYLCASSPGLAEETQYFGPGTRLLVL.

This clone was detected only once. The rearrangement joins TRBV5-4 to TRBJ2-3; 7 nucleotides agree with TRBD2. Unmatched junction bases numbered 5, after V lost 0 bases and J lost 1 base. CDR1 is SGHNT and CDR2 is YYREEE in the germline V gene (reference sequence). There are 16 residues in the CDR3. CDR3 loop: CASSLDKRGRTDTQYF. The CDR3 bases are TGTGCCAGCAGCTTGGATAAGCGGGGTCGCACAGATACGCAGTATTTT.

This clone was seen once. The rearrangement uses TRBV6-4 and TRBJ1-1, with TRBD1 identical over 9 bases. Trimming at V came to 6 bases and at J to 5 bases, leaving 7 bases not matched to a gene. The CDR3 loop spans 14 amino acids. In germline, CDR1 is MRHNA, CDR2 SNTAGT. The CDR3 spells CASSDRGNRTEAFF. CDR3 coding DNA: TGTGCCAGCAGCGACAGGGGGAATAGAACTGAAGCTTTCTTT.

The chain is built from TRBV18 and TRBJ1-1, with unresolved D. The CDR3 length is 13 residues. The germline V and J ends were trimmed by 2 bases and 3 bases, with 7 bases remaining between them. Per the germline V gene, CDR1 is KGHSH and CDR2 is LQKENI. The CDR3 here is CASSPWEDTEAFF. CDR3 sequence (DNA): TGTGCCAGCTCACCATGGGAGGACACTGAAGCTTTCTTT. Full variable domain (rest looked up from reference TRBV18 and TRBJ1-1): NAGVMQNPRHLVRRRGQEARLRCSPMKGHSHVYWYRQLPEEGLKFMVYLQKENIIDESGMPKERFSAEFPKEGPSILRIQQVVRGDSAAYFCASSPWEDTEAFFGQGTRLTVV.

In this sample, this clone turned up once. At one boundary the junction diverges from the germline segment, which might be a read error. The CDR3 region has the DNA TGTGCCAGCACCTTAGGTAATTTGAACACTGAAGCTTTCTTT. This gives the protein CASTLGNLNTEAFF. The J gene is TRBJ1-1, the V gene TRBV11-2; D ambiguous. This CDR3 spans 14 amino acids. Germline CDR1 and CDR2: SGHAT and FQNNGV.

The chain uses TRBV27 and TRBJ1-4; no firm D call. CDR1 is MNHEY and CDR2 is SMNVEV in the germline V gene (reference sequence). The germline V and J ends were trimmed by 5 bases and 8 bases, with 12 bases remaining between them. This CDR3 region has 13 residues. CDR3: CASSPGVVEKLFF. The CDR3 DNA follows: TGTGCCAGCAGTCCCGGGGTCGTCGAAAAACTGTTTTTT.

This chain links TRBV10-3 with TRBJ1-1, with D perhaps matching TRBD1 (5 bases). The CDR3 runs 14 residues. The V end was cut by 7 bases, the J end by 4 bases, with 16 bases between. Germline V gene data show CDR1 as ENHRY and CDR2 as SYGVKD. This chain's CDR3 is CAITLGREGTEAFF. DNA for the CDR3: TGTGCCATCACCCTGGGCAGGGAGGGCACTGAAGCTTTCTTT.

The chain uses TRBV11-3 and TRBJ2-2, with 8 positions matching TRBD2. Germline V gene lookup returns CDR1 SGHNT and CDR2 YENEEA. This CDR3 is 16 amino acids long. J gave up 4 bases and V 6 bases, and 10 bases lay outside the gene matches. CDR3: CASRITGGPITGELFF. CDR3 nucleotide sequence: TGTGCCAGCAGGATCACGGGAGGGCCTATCACCGGGGAGCTGTTTTTT.

V gene TRBV28 combines with J gene TRBJ2-5; 9 bases align to TRBD2. V trimming: 7 bases; J trimming: 5 bases; junction bases outside the gene matches: 5. The CDR3 spans 13 residues. CDR1 and CDR2 from the germline V gene are MDHEN and SYDVKM. CDR3 protein: CASTAGGVETQYF. As DNA, the CDR3 is TGTGCCAGCACCGCGGGGGGGGTGGAGACCCAGTACTTC. The full variable domain, completed using reference TRBV28 and TRBJ2-5, is DVKVTQSSRYLVKRTGEKVFLECVQDMDHENMFWYRQDPGLGLRLIYFSYDVKMKEKGDIPEGYSVSREKKERFSLILESASTNQTSMYLCASTAGGVETQYFGPGTRLLVL.